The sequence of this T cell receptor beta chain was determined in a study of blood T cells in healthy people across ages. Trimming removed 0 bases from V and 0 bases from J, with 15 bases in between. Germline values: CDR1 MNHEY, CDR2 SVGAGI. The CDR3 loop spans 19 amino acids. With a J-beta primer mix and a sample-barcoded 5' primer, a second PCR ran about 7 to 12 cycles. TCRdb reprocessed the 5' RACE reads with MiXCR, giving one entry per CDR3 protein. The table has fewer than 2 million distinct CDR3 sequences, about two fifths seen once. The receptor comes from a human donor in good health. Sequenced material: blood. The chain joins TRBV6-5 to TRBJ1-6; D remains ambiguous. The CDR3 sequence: CASSYSLFGGSSYNSPLHF. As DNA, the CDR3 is TGTGCCAGCAGTTACTCCCTCTTCGGAGGGAGCTCCTATAATTCACCCCTCCACTTT.